The 14 T cell receptor beta chains in this list originate from one sample, sequenced in a study of cytomegalovirus exposure and HLA in healthy donors. Researchers ran the PCR with 60 Vbeta and 13 Jbeta primers. Data came from immunoSEQ multiplex PCR; TCRdb stores just in-frame clones and leaves some out. This sample has approximately 110,000 clones; 80% to 85% occur once, and the top ten carry roughly 1.1%. Sequencing input: PBMCs. Source of these receptors: a woman younger than 45 in good health and CMV-seronegative.

The V call is TRBV7-2, the J call TRBJ2-5; D is possibly TRBD2 (6 bases). V was cut by 0 bases and J by 7 bases, with 18 bases left in between. The V gene's germline CDR1 is SGHTA and CDR2 FQGNSA. The CDR3 sequence is 16 residues long. The CDR3 bases are TGTGCCAGCAGCTTAGCTAGCGGAAACCTCCAGGGGACCCAGTACTTC. As protein: CASSLASGNLQGTQYF.

The chain carries TRBV7-2 and TRBJ2-3; 9 bases are a match to TRBD1. The V segment lost 4 bases and the J segment 0 bases; nucleotides outside the gene matches: 2. The CDR3 extends over 15 amino acids. Germline CDR1 is SGHTA and CDR2 is FQGNSA. The CDR3 is CASSSQGASTDTQYF. The CDR3 DNA follows: TGTGCCAGCAGCTCACAGGGGGCTAGCACAGATACGCAGTATTTT.

The rearrangement uses TRBV2 and TRBJ2-2, with 11 bases matching TRBD2. The germline V gene encodes CDR1 SNHLY and CDR2 FYNNEI. Germline trimming cut 7 bases from V and 5 bases from J; bases unmatched to any gene: 27. CDR3 length: 22 amino acids. The CDR3 is CASTTARFSRGKLAGVTGELFF. CDR3 nucleotide sequence: TGTGCCAGCACGACAGCCAGATTTAGTCGGGGCAAACTAGCGGGAGTGACCGGGGAGCTGTTTTTT.

V gene TRBV5-1 combines with J gene TRBJ2-2; TRBD1 matches at 10 bases. The junction had 3 bases not matched to a gene; V was cut back by 4 bases and J by 6 bases. Germline V CDR1 and CDR2: SGHRS, YFSETQ. This CDR3 comprises 14 residues. The CDR3 region has the DNA TGCGCCAGCAGCACCGGACAGGGGGCCGGGGAGCTGTTTTTT. Protein sequence: CASSTGQGAGELFF.

The V gene is TRBV6-6, the J gene TRBJ1-2; unclear D gene. CDR1 and CDR2 (germline): MNHNY, SVGAGI (reference sequence). The germline V and J ends were trimmed by 6 bases and 8 bases, with 16 bases remaining between them. This CDR3 spans 13 amino acids. CDR3 DNA sequence: TGTGCCAGCAGCGCCAGTGGGCAAGAGGGCTACACCTTC. It codes for CASSASGQEGYTF.

V and J are TRBV9 and TRBJ2-1, with D possibly being TRBD2 (6 bases). Trimming took 3 bases from V and 9 from J, leaving 19 bases between them. This CDR3 has 15 amino acids. Germline CDR1 and CDR2: SGDLS and YYNGEE. CDR3: CASSGGDSGWAEQFF. CDR3 nucleotides: TGTGCCAGCAGCGGAGGGGACTCAGGGTGGGCTGAGCAGTTCTTC.

The rearrangement links TRBV7-2 to TRBJ2-2; D is undetermined. Germline V lookup: CDR1 SGHTA, CDR2 FQGNSA. CDR3 size: 14 residues. The V gene lost 5 bases and the J gene lost 3 bases, with 10 bases spanning the gap. The CDR3 spells CASSPIVYTGELFF. The CDR3 DNA is TGTGCCAGCAGCCCCATAGTGTACACCGGGGAGCTGTTTTTT.

The V and J genes are TRBV18 and TRBJ2-7; D call uncertain. V was trimmed by 0 bases and J by 5 bases, leaving 11 bases between them. Germline loops: CDR1 KGHSH, CDR2 LQKENI. This CDR3 is 14 amino acids long. The DNA of the CDR3 is TGTGCCAGCTCACCACCGCTACCCTCGGACGAGCAGTACTTC. The encoded protein is CASSPPLPSDEQYF.

The genes are TRBV12-5 and TRBJ2-3, with D possibly TRBD1 on 7 matching bases. CDR1 is LGHNT, CDR2 FRNRAP, per germline. This CDR3 contains 16 residues. V was shortened by 7 bases and J by 6 bases, with 23 bases between the two germline ends. Here the CDR3 reads CASAPGRQGGSDTQYF. DNA of the CDR3: TGTGCTAGTGCCCCGGGTAGGCAGGGGGGCTCGGATACGCAGTATTTT.

This sequence joins TRBV18 and TRBJ1-2; no clear D gene. The length of the CDR3 is 14 residues. Trimming shortened V by 0 bases and J by 8 bases, and 13 bases separated the two germline ends. Germline CDR1 and CDR2: KGHSH and LQKENI. CDR3 nucleotide sequence: TGTGCCAGCTCACCACCGACCCTGACTTGGGGCTACACCTTC. It yields the protein CASSPPTLTWGYTF.

This rearrangement joins TRBV5-4 to TRBJ2-3; 14 positions agree with TRBD2. Unmatched junction bases numbered 5, after V lost 4 bases and J lost 1 base. Germline V gene data show CDR1 as SGHNT and CDR2 as YYREEE (reference sequence). CDR3 length: 17 residues. The CDR3 loop is CASSPGLAGGRTDTQYF. The CDR3 DNA follows: TGTGCCAGCAGCCCCGGACTAGCGGGAGGCCGCACAGATACGCAGTATTTT.

This clone showed up just a few times. The chain couples TRBV7-6 to TRBJ2-1; 8 bases align to TRBD2. Losses at the gene ends were 2 bases for V and 0 bases for J; bases not matched to a gene: 9. The CDR3 totals 18 residues. Germline V gene sequence: CDR1 SGHVS, CDR2 FNYEAQ. The CDR3 region is CASSLREAGASSYNEQFF. Here the CDR3 DNA reads TGTGCCAGCAGCTTAAGGGAAGCGGGGGCTAGCTCCTACAATGAGCAGTTCTTC. Combining the CDR3 with reference TRBV7-6 and TRBJ2-1 gives the whole variable domain GAGVSQSPRYKVTKRGQDVALRCDPISGHVSLYWYRQALGQGPEFLTYFNYEAQQDKSGLPNDRFSAERPEGSISTLTIQRTEQRDSAMYRCASSLREAGASSYNEQFFGPGTRLTVL.

The chain joins TRBV7-6 to TRBJ1-1, with 9 nucleotides matching TRBD1. Trimming cost V 5 bases and J 1 base; bases outside gene matches: 8. The CDR3 contains 16 residues. Germline V gives CDR1 SGHVS, CDR2 FNYEAQ. This chain's CDR3 is CASSLQGALGNTEAFF. As DNA, the CDR3 is TGTGCCAGCAGCCTACAGGGGGCCCTCGGGAACACTGAAGCTTTCTTT. Supplemented by reference TRBV7-6 and TRBJ1-1, the full variable domain reads GAGVSQSPRYKVTKRGQDVALRCDPISGHVSLYWYRQALGQGPEFLTYFNYEAQQDKSGLPNDRFSAERPEGSISTLTIQRTEQRDSAMYRCASSLQGALGNTEAFFGQGTRLTVV.

The genes are TRBV18 and TRBJ2-2, with 11 bases identical to TRBD2. The CDR3 is 16 amino acids. The J segment lost 5 bases and the V segment lost 3 bases, leaving 5 bases of the junction unmatched. Germline V lookup: CDR1 KGHSH, CDR2 LQKENI. CDR3 DNA sequence: TGTGCCAGCTCACCTACTAGCGGGAGTCGTACCGGGGAGCTGTTTTTT. It yields the protein CASSPTSGSRTGELFF.